These T cell receptor beta chains were read from a single sample in a study of shared clonotypes between healthy human individuals. Clones were read by immunoSEQ multiplex PCR, and TCRdb kept only the in-frame ones, dropping some. The sample consists of 1.5 million to 1.9 million clones, approximately 98% of them appearing once. Sample: naive CD4+ T cells sorted from blood. The receptors originated from a man aged 25-45 years in good health. Each CDR3 is given with its conserved first and last residue. A D gene is named only where the DNA matches it firmly. A row's size may be missing; if present it is once, few, many or a size class.

>TRBV7-9|TRBJ2-1|NA|few
TGTGCCAGCAGCTTAGCTCCCTCCAGCGCCTTGATCTTC
CASSLAPSSALIF
>TRBV6-1|TRBJ2-3|NA|NA
TGTGCCAGCAAGGTAGGATCAGATACGCAGTATTTT
CASKVGSDTQYF
>TRBV9|TRBJ1-2|NA|NA
TGTGCCAGCAATCGCGACAGGAAGGATGGCTACACCTTC
CASNRDRKDGYTF
>TRBV6-5|TRBJ2-3|NA|NA
TGTGCCAGCAGCCCAGCGGATACGCAGTATTTT
CASSPADTQYF
>TRBV7-9|TRBJ1-2|NA|NA
TGTGCCAGCACCTCCAGCACTGCCCTGGTTCGTGGCTACACCTTC
CASTSSTALVRGYTF
>TRBV5-1|TRBJ1-1|NA|NA
TGCGCCAGCAGCTTGGGACAACCCCTGAACACTGAAGCTTTCTTT
CASSLGQPLNTEAFF
>TRBV5-1|TRBJ2-2|NA|NA
TGCGCCAGCAGCTTGTCTCCGGACACCGGGGAGCTGTTTTTT
CASSLSPDTGELFF
>TRBV7-8|TRBJ2-2|TRBD2|NA
TGTGCCAGCAGCTTAGCCCCCAGCGGGAGGACCCCCGGGGAGCTGTTTTTT
CASSLAPSGRTPGELFF
>TRBV5-6|TRBJ1-1|TRBD1|NA
TGTGCCAGCAGCATACGGACAGGGGTAGGAACTGAAGCTTTCTTT
CASSIRTGVGTEAFF
>TRBV9|TRBJ2-5|TRBD2|NA
TGTGCCAGCAGCGTAGGGGCTAGCGGGGGCCAAGAGACCCAGTACTTC
CASSVGASGGQETQYF
>TRBV7-2|TRBJ1-5|NA|NA
TGTGCCAGCAGCTTAATGGGAGACAATCAGCCCCAGCATTTT
CASSLMGDNQPQHF
>TRBV14|TRBJ1-1|NA|few
TGTGCCAGCAGCCAGGAACAGATCACTGAAGCTTTCTTT
CASSQEQITEAFF
>TRBV5-5|TRBJ2-3|NA|NA
TGTGCCAGCAGCCCCCGGGACACTTCTAGCACAGATACGCAGTATTTT
CASSPRDTSSTDTQYF
>TRBV28|TRBJ2-3|NA|NA
TGTGCCAGCAGTTTAGTTTTGAGCACTCATACGCAGTATTTT
CASSLVLSTHTQYF
>TRBV28|TRBJ2-7|NA|NA
TGTGCCTCCACGAGCTCCTACGAGCAGTACTTC
CASTSSYEQYF
>TRBV5-1|TRBJ2-7|TRBD1|NA
TGCGCCAGCAGCTTGGCCGGACAGGGGGCATCGGAGCAGTACTTC
CASSLAGQGASEQYF
>TRBV2|TRBJ2-3|NA|NA
TGTGCCAGCAGTCCCGCCTCAACTACGCAGTATTTT
CASSPASTTQYF
>TRBV11-2|TRBJ1-4|NA|NA
TGTGCCAGCAGCTTAGAACCGGGTGAAAAACTGTTTTTT
CASSLEPGEKLFF